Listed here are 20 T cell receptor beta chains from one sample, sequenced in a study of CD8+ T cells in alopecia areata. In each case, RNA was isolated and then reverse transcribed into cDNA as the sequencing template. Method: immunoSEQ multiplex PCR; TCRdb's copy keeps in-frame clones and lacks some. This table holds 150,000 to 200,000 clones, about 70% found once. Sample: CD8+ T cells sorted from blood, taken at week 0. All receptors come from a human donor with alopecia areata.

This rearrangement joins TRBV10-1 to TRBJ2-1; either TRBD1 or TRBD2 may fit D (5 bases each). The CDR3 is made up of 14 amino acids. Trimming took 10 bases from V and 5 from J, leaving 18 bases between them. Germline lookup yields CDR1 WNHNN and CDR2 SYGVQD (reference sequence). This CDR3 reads CATPGPAVHNEQFF. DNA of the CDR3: TGCGCCACCCCGGGGCCTGCGGTCCACAATGAGCAGTTCTTC.

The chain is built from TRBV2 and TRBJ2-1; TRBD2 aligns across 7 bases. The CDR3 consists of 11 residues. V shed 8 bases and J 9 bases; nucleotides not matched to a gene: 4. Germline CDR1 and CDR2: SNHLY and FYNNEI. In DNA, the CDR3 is TGTGCCAGCGGGGGGGGTTTTGAGCAGTTCTTC. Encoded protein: CASGGGFEQFF. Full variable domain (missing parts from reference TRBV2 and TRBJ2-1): EPEVTQTPSHQVTQMGQEVILRCVPISNHLYFYWYRQILGQKVEFLVSFYNNEISEKSEIFDDQFSVERPDGSNFTLKIRSTKLEDSAMYFCASGGGFEQFFGPGTRLTVL.

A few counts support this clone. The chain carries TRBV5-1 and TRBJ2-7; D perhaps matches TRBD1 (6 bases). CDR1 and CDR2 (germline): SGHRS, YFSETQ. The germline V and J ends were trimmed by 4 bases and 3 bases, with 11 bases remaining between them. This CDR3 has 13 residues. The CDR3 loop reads CASSPWDNYEQYF. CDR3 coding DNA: TGCGCCAGCAGCCCTTGGGACAACTACGAGCAGTACTTC.

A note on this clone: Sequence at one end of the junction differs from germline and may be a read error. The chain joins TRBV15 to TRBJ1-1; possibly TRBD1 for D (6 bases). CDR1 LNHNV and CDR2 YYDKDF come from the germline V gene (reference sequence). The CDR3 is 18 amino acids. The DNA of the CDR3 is TGTGCCACCAGCGGAGACCAGGGCGGCAGGGGAAGGAACACTGAAGCTTTCTTT. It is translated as CATSGDQGGRGRNTEAFF.

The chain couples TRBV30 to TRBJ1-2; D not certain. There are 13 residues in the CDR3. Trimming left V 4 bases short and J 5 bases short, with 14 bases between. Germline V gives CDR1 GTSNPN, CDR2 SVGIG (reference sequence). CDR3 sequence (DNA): TGTGCCTGGACTGAAATTATGTCTTATGGCTACACCTTC. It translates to CAWTEIMSYGYTF.

CDR3 sequence (DNA): TGTGCCACCAGCGATAGCGGGGGGACCCTGTACTACAATGAGCAGTTCTTC. Encoded protein: CATSDSGGTLYYNEQFF. The V and J genes are TRBV15 and TRBJ2-1; TRBD2 matches at 10 bases. The CDR3 consists of 17 residues. V lost 5 bases to trimming and J lost 3 bases; unmatched junction nucleotides: 10. Germline V gene sequence: CDR1 LNHNV, CDR2 YYDKDF (reference sequence). The full variable domain, rest sourced from reference TRBV15 and TRBJ2-1, is DAMVIQNPRYQVTQFGKPVTLSCSQTLNHNVMYWYQQKSSQAPKLLFHYYDKDFNNEADTPDNFQSRRPNTSFCFLDIRSPGLGDTAMYLCATSDSGGTLYYNEQFFGPGTRLTVL.

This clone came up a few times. The CDR3 spells CASSIYMDGNTEAFF. CDR3 sequence (DNA): TGTGCCAGTAGTATCTATATGGACGGGAACACTGAAGCTTTCTTT. The rearrangement uses TRBV19 and TRBJ1-1; D is unclear. The germline CDR1 and CDR2 sequences are LNHDA and SQIVND (reference sequence). The V end lost 3 bases, the J end lost 1 base, and 12 bases lay between the germline ends. The CDR3 consists of 15 residues.

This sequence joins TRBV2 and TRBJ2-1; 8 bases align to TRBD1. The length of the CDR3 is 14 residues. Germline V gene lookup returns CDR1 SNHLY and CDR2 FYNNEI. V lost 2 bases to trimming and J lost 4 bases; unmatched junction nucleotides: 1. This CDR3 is CASSEWDRYNEQFF. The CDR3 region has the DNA TGTGCCAGCAGTGAATGGGACAGGTACAATGAGCAGTTCTTC.

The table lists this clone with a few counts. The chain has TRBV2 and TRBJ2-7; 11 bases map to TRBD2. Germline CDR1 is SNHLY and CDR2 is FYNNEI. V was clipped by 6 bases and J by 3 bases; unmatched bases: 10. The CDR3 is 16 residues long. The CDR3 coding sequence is TGTGCCAGCAGCGCGCGAGCGACTAGCGGGGACTACGAGCAGTACTTC. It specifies CASSARATSGDYEQYF.

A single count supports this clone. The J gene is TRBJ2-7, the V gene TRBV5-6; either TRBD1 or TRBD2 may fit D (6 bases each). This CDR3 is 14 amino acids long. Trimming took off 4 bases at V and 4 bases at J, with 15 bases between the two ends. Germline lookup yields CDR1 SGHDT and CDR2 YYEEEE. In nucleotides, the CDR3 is TGTGCCAGCAGCGGGGCGGGGACACGGTACGAGCAGTACTTC. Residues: CASSGAGTRYEQYF.

The CDR3 sequence: CASNQGGSYNEQFF. CDR3 DNA sequence: TGTGCCAGTAATCAGGGCGGCTCCTACAATGAGCAGTTCTTC. The chain carries TRBV19 and TRBJ2-1; tentative D call: TRBD1 (5 bases). Trimming shortened V by 7 bases and J by 0 bases, and 10 bases separated the two germline ends. CDR1 LNHDA and CDR2 SQIVND come from the germline V gene (reference sequence). This CDR3 is built from 14 residues.

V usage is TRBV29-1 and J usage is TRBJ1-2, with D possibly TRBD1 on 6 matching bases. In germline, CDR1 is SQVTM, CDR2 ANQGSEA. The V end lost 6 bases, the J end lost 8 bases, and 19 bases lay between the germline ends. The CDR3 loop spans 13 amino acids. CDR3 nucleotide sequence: TGCAGCGTCCCGTCGGACAGTCCGGAGGGCTACACCTTC. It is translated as CSVPSDSPEGYTF.

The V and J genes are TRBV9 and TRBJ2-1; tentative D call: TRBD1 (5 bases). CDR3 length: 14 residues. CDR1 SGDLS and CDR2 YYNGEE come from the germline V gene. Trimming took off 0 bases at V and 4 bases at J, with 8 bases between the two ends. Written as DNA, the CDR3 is TGTGCCAGCAGCGTAGAGGGGCAGTACAATGAGCAGTTCTTC. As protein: CASSVEGQYNEQFF.

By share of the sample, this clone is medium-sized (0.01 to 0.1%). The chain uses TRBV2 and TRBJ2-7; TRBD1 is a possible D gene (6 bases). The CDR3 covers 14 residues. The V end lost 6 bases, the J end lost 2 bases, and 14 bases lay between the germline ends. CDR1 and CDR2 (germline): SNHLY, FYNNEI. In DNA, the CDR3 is TGTGCCAGCAGGGATAGGGGGTCAACCTACGAGCAGTACTTC. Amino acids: CASRDRGSTYEQYF.

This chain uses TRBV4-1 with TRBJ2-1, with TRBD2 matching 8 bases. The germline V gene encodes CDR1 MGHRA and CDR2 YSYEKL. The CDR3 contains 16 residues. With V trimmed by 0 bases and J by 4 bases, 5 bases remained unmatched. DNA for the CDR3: TGCGCCAGCAGCCAAGATAGGGTAGCGGGGTACAATGAGCAGTTCTTC. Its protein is CASSQDRVAGYNEQFF.

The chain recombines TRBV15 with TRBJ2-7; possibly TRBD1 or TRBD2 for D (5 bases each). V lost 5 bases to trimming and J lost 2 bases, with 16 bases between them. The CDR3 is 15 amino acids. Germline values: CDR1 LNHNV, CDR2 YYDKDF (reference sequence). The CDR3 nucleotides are TGTGCCACCAGCCCCTCCGGGACGAGGACCTACGAGCAGTACTTC. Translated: CATSPSGTRTYEQYF.

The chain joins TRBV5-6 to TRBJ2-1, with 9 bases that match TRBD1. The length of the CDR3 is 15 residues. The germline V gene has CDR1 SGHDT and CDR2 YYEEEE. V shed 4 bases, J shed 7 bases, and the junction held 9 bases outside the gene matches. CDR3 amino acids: CASSLGQGRGNEQFF. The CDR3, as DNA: TGTGCCAGCAGCCTAGGACAGGGGAGAGGGAATGAGCAGTTCTTC.

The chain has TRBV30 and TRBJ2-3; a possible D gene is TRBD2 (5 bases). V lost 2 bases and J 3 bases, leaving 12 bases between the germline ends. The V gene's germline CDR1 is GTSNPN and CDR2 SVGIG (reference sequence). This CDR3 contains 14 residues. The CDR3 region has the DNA TGTGCCTGGAGTTCACGCTGGGAGACAGATACGCAGTATTTT. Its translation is CAWSSRWETDTQYF.

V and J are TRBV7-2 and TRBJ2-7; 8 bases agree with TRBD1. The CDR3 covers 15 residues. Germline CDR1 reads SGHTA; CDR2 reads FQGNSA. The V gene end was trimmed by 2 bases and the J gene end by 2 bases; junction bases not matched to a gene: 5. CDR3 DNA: TGTGCCAGCAGCTTAAATTACAGGGGGACCTACGAGCAGTACTTC. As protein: CASSLNYRGTYEQYF.

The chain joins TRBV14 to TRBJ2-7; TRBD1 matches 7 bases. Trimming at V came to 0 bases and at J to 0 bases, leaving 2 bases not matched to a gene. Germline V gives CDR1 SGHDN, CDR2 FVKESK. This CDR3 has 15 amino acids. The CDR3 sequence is CASSQDRDSSYEQYF. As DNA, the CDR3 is TGTGCCAGCAGCCAAGATCGGGACAGCTCCTACGAGCAGTACTTC.